This TCR beta chain was identified in a study of identical twins. Using its own MiXCR run on the 5' RACE reads, TCRdb lists one record per CDR3 protein. The repertoire holds some 230,000 distinct CDR3 sequences, with 6.5% as singletons. CDR1 and CDR2 from the germline V gene are LGHDT and YNNKEL (reference sequence). V was trimmed by 0 bases and J by 4 bases, leaving 7 bases between them. The CDR3 is 13 residues long. In addition, the sample was reused for a study of T cells expressing NK-cell markers.

The chain recombines TRBV3-1 with TRBJ2-7; no firm D call. This clonotype was sampled from a woman under 30 in good health. The material sequenced was CD8+ T cells sorted from blood. The CDR3: CASSQDARYEQYF. CDR3 bases: TGTGCCAGCAGCCAAGATGCGAGATACGAGCAGTACTTC.